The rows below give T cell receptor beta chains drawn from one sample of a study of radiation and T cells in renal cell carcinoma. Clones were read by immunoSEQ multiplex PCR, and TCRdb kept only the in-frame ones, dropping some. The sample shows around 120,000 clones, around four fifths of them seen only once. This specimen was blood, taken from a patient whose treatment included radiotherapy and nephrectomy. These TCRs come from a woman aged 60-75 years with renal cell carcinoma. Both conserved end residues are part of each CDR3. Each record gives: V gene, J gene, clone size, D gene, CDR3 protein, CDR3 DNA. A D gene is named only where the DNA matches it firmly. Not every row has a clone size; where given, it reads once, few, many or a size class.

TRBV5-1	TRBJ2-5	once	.	CASSFNGVGGETQYF	TGCGCCAGCAGCTTTAACGGGGTTGGAGGGGAGACCCAGTACTTC
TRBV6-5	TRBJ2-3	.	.	CASSYRNRATDTQYF	TGTGCCAGCAGTTACCGTAACAGGGCGACAGATACGCAGTATTTT
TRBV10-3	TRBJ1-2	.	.	CASNEGRDYGYTF	TGTGCCAGCAACGAAGGGCGGGACTATGGCTACACCTTC
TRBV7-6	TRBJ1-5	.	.	CASSPVWDSNQPQHF	TGTGCCAGCAGCCCAGTATGGGATAGCAATCAGCCCCAGCATTTT
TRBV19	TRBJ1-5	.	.	CASSIAVGGNQPQHF	TGTGCCAGTAGTATAGCGGTCGGGGGGAATCAGCCCCAGCATTTT
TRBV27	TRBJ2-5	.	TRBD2	CASRRAGGLLGETQYF	TGTGCCAGCAGGAGAGCGGGGGGCTTATTGGGGGAGACCCAGTACTTC
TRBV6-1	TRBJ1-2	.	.	CASSEAFDRTGGYTF	TGTGCCAGCAGTGAAGCTTTTGACAGGACCGGGGGCTACACCTTC
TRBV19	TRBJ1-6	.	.	CASSLTLTGGFSPLHF	TGTGCCAGTAGTCTCACCTTAACCGGCGGATTCTCACCCCTCCACTTT
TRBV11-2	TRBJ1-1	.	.	CASSLDPASHTEAFF	TGTGCCAGCAGCTTAGATCCCGCCAGCCACACTGAAGCTTTCTTT
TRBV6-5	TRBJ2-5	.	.	CASSPETPKETQYF	TGTGCCAGCAGCCCGGAGACTCCTAAAGAGACCCAGTACTTC
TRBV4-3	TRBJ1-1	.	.	CASSQDGAGRNTEAFF	TGCGCCAGCAGCCAAGATGGGGCGGGACGGAACACTGAAGCTTTCTTT
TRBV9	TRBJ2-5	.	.	CASSVWGEETQYF	TGTGCCAGCAGCGTCTGGGGTGAAGAGACCCAGTACTTC
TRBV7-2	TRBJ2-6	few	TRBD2	CASSLGLAGGAGANVLTF	TGTGCCAGCAGCTTAGGACTAGCGGGAGGGGCTGGGGCCAACGTCCTGACTTTC
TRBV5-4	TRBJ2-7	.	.	CASSRDKGAYEQYF	TGTGCCAGCAGCCGGGACAAGGGTGCCTACGAGCAGTACTTC
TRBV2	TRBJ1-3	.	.	CASSYQESSGNTIYF	TGTGCCAGCAGTTATCAGGAGAGCTCTGGAAACACCATATATTTT
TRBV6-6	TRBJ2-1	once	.	CASSYREQFF	TGTGCCAGCAGTTATCGGGAGCAGTTCTTC
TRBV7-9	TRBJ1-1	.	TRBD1	CASSFLPGQGAYTEAFF	TGTGCCAGCAGCTTTTTACCGGGACAGGGGGCATACACTGAAGCTTTCTTT
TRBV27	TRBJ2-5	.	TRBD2	CASSEALGGETQYF	TGTGCCAGCAGTGAGGCTCTCGGGGGGGAGACCCAGTACTTC
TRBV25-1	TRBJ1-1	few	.	CASSDFAGSNTEAFF	TGTGCCAGCAGTGATTTCGCGGGATCGAACACTGAAGCTTTCTTT
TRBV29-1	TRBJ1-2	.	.	CSVGRPGVGYTF	TGCAGCGTTGGAAGGCCAGGGGTTGGCTACACCTTC
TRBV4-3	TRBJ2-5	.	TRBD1	CASSQTGGGQTQYF	TGCGCCAGCAGCCAGACAGGGGGCGGACAGACCCAGTACTTC
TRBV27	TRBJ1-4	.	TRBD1	CASSQRTGARYEKLFF	TGTGCCAGCTCACAGCGGACAGGGGCTCGGTATGAAAAACTGTTTTTT
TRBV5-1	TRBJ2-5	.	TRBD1	CASSRGDRAQETQYF	TGCGCCAGCAGCCGAGGCGACAGGGCACAAGAGACCCAGTACTTC
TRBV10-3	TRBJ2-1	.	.	CAISEGEWNEQFF	TGTGCCATCAGTGAGGGGGAATGGAATGAGCAGTTCTTC